This TCR beta chain emerged from a study of T cell responses to AZD1222 COVID-19 vaccine. About the study: The study pooled second doses at about 4 or about 12 weeks. Study-level points and caveats: White British people made up most donors, females outnumbered males, and clonal diversity was possibly underestimated. It was only a handful of AZD1222 recipients who were seropositive at baseline. Unmutated variant regions are reportedly the target of nearly half of TCRs that are spike-specific.

The data were produced by immunoSEQ multiplex PCR, yet TCRdb's version contains in-frame clones alone and is incomplete. Among about 100,000 clones listed, about nine tenths were seen once. V dropped 2 bases and J dropped 3 bases, with 13 bases sitting between them. Germline assignment: CDR1 MNHEY and CDR2 SVGAGI. CDR3 length: 15 amino acids. Of note for this clone: Its antigen is not identified.

V and J are TRBV6-5 and TRBJ1-2, with a tentative D call TRBD1 (6 bases). The sequencing used peripheral blood, collected on day 0 of AZD1222 vaccination. The TCR originated in an adult in good health. This chain's CDR3 is CASSYVGGGHYGYTF. The CDR3 bases are TGTGCCAGCAGTTACGTGGGGGGCGGGCACTATGGCTACACCTTC.